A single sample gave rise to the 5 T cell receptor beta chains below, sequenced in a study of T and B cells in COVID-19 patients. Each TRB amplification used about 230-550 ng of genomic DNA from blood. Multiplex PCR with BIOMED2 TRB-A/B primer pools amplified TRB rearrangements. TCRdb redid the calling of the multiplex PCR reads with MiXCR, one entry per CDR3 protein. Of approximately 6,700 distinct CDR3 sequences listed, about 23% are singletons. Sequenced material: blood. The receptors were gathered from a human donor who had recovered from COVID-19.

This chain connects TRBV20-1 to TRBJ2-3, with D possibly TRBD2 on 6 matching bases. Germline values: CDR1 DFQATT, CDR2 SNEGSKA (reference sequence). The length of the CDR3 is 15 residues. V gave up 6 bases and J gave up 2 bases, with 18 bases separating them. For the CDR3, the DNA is TGCAGTGCCCCACCGCCGGGACTGACCACAGATACGCAGTATTTT. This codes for CSAPPPGLTTDTQYF.

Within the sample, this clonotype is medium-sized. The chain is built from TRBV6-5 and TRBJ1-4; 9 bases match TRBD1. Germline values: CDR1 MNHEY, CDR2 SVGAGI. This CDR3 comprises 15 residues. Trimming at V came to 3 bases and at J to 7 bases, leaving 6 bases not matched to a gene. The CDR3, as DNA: TGTGCCAGCAGTTATGATGGGACAGGGAGTGAAAAACTGTTTTTT. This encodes CASSYDGTGSEKLFF.

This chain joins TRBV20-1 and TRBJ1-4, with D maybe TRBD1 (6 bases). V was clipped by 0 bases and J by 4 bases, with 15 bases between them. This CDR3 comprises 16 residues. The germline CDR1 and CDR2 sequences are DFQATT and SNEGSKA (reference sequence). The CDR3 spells CSARDYRGGSNEKLFF. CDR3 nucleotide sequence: TGCAGTGCTAGAGATTATCGCGGGGGCAGTAATGAAAAACTGTTTTTT.

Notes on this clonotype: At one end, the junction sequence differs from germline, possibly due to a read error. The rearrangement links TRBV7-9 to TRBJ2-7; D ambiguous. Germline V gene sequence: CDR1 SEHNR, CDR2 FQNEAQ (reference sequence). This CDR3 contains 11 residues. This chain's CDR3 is CASSSSYVQYF. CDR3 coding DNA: TGTGCCAGCAGCTCTTCATACGTGCAGTACTTC.

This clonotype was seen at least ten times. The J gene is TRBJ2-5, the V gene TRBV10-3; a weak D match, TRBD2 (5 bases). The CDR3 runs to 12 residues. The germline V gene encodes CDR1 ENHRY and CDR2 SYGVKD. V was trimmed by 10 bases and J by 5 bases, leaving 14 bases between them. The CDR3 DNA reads TGTGCCACGCCAAAGGGCGGGGAGACCCAGTACTTC. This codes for CATPKGGETQYF.